The 28 T cell receptor beta chains reported below all come from one sample, sequenced in a study of cytomegalovirus exposure and HLA in healthy donors. 60 Vbeta and 13 Jbeta primers were used in PCR. Assay used: immunoSEQ multiplex PCR; TCRdb lists only in-frame clones, some missing. This table holds just over 150,000 clones, under 85% found once. The material sequenced was PBMCs. The receptor source for this set is a woman aged 25 to 39 in good health and CMV-seronegative.

The rearrangement links TRBV5-1 to TRBJ2-1, with D perhaps matching TRBD2 (5 bases). CDR1 is SGHRS and CDR2 is YFSETQ in the germline V gene. The V and J ends lost 5 bases and 6 bases respectively, with 18 bases between them. The CDR3 is made up of 15 amino acids. CDR3 in DNA: TGCGCCAGCAGGGGTCTTCACGCGGGCTCCAATGAGCAGTTCTTC. This gives the protein CASRGLHAGSNEQFF. The full variable domain, its missing parts supplied by reference TRBV5-1 and TRBJ2-1, is KAGVTQTPRYLIKTRGQQVTLSCSPISGHRSVSWYQQTPGQGLQFLFEYFSETQRNKGNFPGRFSGRQFSNSRSEMNVSTLELGDSALYLCASRGLHAGSNEQFFGPGTRLTVL.

The chain carries TRBV19 and TRBJ1-1; TRBD1 agrees at 8 bases. With V trimmed by 5 bases and J by 6 bases, 11 bases remained unmatched. In germline, CDR1 is LNHDA, CDR2 SQIVND (reference sequence). The length of the CDR3 is 15 residues. The CDR3 loop reads CASSPSGGAFAEAFF. Written as DNA, the CDR3 is TGTGCCAGTAGTCCCTCAGGGGGCGCGTTCGCTGAAGCTTTCTTT.

The chain employs TRBV1 and TRBJ1-1; the table's D call, TRBD1, has no DNA check behind it. TRBV1 is described as a pseudogene. The CDR3 is 14 amino acids. DNA for the CDR3: TGCACCAGCAGCCAACGACTCAGGGTCGCTGAAGCTTTCTTT. Translated, it gives CTSSQRLRVAEAFF.

This clone has only a few counts. Different DNA sequences within this sample yield the same CDR3. The rearrangement joins TRBV29-1 to TRBJ1-1, with D hard to call. The V end lost 7 bases, the J end lost 1 base, and 10 bases lay between the germline ends. Germline CDR1 is SQVTM and CDR2 is ANQGSEA. The CDR3 spans 12 residues. The CDR3 protein is CSAVLWNTEAFF. The CDR3 DNA sequence: TGCAGCGCCGTCTTATGGAACACTGAAGCTTTCTTT.

This clone has a handful of counts. The V call is TRBV25-1, the J call TRBJ1-6, with a tentative D call TRBD1 (6 bases). Per the germline V gene, CDR1 is MGHDK and CDR2 is SYGVNS. The V gene lost 0 bases and the J gene lost 4 bases, with 7 bases spanning the gap. The CDR3 loop spans 15 amino acids. The CDR3 here is CASSEYDRYNSPLHF. The CDR3, as DNA: TGTGCCAGCAGTGAATATGACAGGTATAATTCACCCCTCCACTTT.

This chain links TRBV27 with TRBJ2-5, with a tentative D call TRBD1 (6 bases). The J call may be incorrect, as the DNA end agrees better with TRBJ2-7. This CDR3 comprises 15 residues. Germline V gene sequence: CDR1 MNHEY, CDR2 SMNVEV (reference sequence). CDR3 in amino acids: CASSLKAGVPYEQYF. The CDR3 DNA follows: TGTGCCAGCAGTTTAAAGGCAGGGGTTCCCTACGAGCAGTACTTC.

This clone was found once. The chain has TRBV19 and TRBJ1-1, with TRBD1 identical over 10 bases. Per the germline V gene, CDR1 is LNHDA and CDR2 is SQIVND (reference sequence). There are 15 residues in the CDR3. V trimming: 5 bases; J trimming: 11 bases; junction bases outside the gene matches: 14. This CDR3 reads CASSSRQGAAMGAFF. CDR3 in DNA: TGTGCCAGTAGTTCCAGACAGGGGGCAGCGATGGGGGCTTTCTTT.

The chain employs TRBV30 and TRBJ2-1, with a weak D call TRBD2 (5 bases). V was trimmed by 0 bases and J by 7 bases, leaving 10 bases between them. The germline CDR1 and CDR2 sequences are GTSNPN and SVGIG (reference sequence). The CDR3 covers 13 residues. CDR3 nucleotide sequence: TGTGCCTGGAGTGTGTCCGGGGTGAATGAGCAGTTCTTC. Protein sequence: CAWSVSGVNEQFF.

The sample holds one count of this clone. The chain has TRBV2 and TRBJ2-2; no firm D call. The CDR3 length is 14 residues. V dropped 0 bases and J dropped 6 bases, with 8 bases sitting between them. Germline CDR1 is SNHLY and CDR2 is FYNNEI. The CDR3 DNA follows: TGTGCCAGCAGTGAAGCCCGAGTCGCCGGGGAGCTGTTTTTT. It translates to CASSEARVAGELFF.

This chain links TRBV5-4 with TRBJ2-7, with 8 bases aligning to TRBD2. CDR3 size: 15 residues. V lost 4 bases and J lost 4; bases outside the gene matches: 10. The germline V gene has CDR1 SGHNT and CDR2 YYREEE (reference sequence). The CDR3 DNA sequence: TGTGCCAGCAGCAAGCCCGGGACTAGAGGGTACGAGCAGTACTTC. Translation: CASSKPGTRGYEQYF.

This clone has just a few counts. This chain links TRBV5-1 with TRBJ1-4; 7 bases align to TRBD1. Germline CDR1 SGHRS, CDR2 YFSETQ. This CDR3 spans 14 amino acids. J lost 2 bases, V lost 4 bases, and 2 bases had no gene match. CDR3 coding DNA: TGCGCCAGCAGCAAGACAGGGACTAATGAAAAACTGTTTTTT. It yields the protein CASSKTGTNEKLFF.

This rearrangement joins TRBV6-6 to TRBJ1-1; 7 nucleotides align to TRBD1. CDR1 MNHNY and CDR2 SVGAGI come from the germline V gene (reference sequence). The CDR3 has 15 amino acids. V trimming: 2 bases; J trimming: 1 base; junction bases outside the gene matches: 4. The CDR3 DNA reads as TGTGCCAGCAGTTACGACAGGGCGCGGAACACTGAAGCTTTCTTT. It codes for CASSYDRARNTEAFF.

The V gene is TRBV29-1, the J gene TRBJ1-1; 10 nucleotides align to TRBD1. The V and J ends lost 6 bases and 4 bases, in that order; junction bases with no gene match: 5. Germline CDR1 SQVTM, CDR2 ANQGSEA. CDR3 length equals 13 residues. The CDR3 DNA reads as TGCAGCGTGGCGGGACAGGGGAGCACTGAAGCTTTCTTT. This gives the protein CSVAGQGSTEAFF.

V usage is TRBV6-5 and J usage is TRBJ1-5; 8 nucleotides align to TRBD1. Germline loops: CDR1 MNHEY, CDR2 SVGAGI. V dropped 2 bases and J dropped 6; count of bases not matched to a gene: 3. This CDR3 comprises 14 residues. In DNA, the CDR3 is TGTGCCAGCAGTTACGGACAGGGACGTCAGCCCCAGCATTTT. This sequence encodes CASSYGQGRQPQHF.

This chain connects TRBV5-1 to TRBJ2-2; TRBD1 might be the D (6 bases). Germline V gives CDR1 SGHRS, CDR2 YFSETQ. Trimming removed 0 bases at V and 8 bases at J, with 11 bases between. The CDR3 runs to 14 residues. CDR3 in amino acids: CASSLVQGEGELFF. Written as DNA, the CDR3 is TGCGCCAGCAGCTTGGTACAGGGCGAGGGGGAGCTGTTTTTT.

J is TRBJ1-1 and V is TRBV5-1; D remains unclear. Trimming cost V 5 bases and J 1 base, with 9 bases left between them. Germline V lookup: CDR1 SGHRS, CDR2 YFSETQ. The CDR3 runs 13 residues. The CDR3 DNA sequence: TGCGCCAGCAGGCTTGCGGAGAACACTGAAGCTTTCTTT. It encodes CASRLAENTEAFF.

The chain links TRBV25-1 to TRBJ1-2; 9 nucleotides align to TRBD1. The CDR3 runs 12 residues. V lost 6 bases, J lost 6 bases, and 2 bases stayed unmatched. Germline V lookup: CDR1 MGHDK, CDR2 SYGVNS. CDR3 residues: CASRGQGNGYTF. The CDR3 DNA follows: TGTGCCAGCAGGGGACAGGGAAATGGCTACACCTTC.

To note about this clone: Other DNA sequences in this specimen translate into the identical CDR3. The chain links TRBV4-1 to TRBJ2-3; the D gene is possibly TRBD2 (5 bases). The V end was cut by 3 bases, the J end by 3 bases, with 16 bases between. From germline, CDR1 is MGHRA and CDR2 YSYEKL. The CDR3 is 16 residues long. The CDR3: CASSHEGPGGTDTQYF. The CDR3 DNA sequence: TGCGCCAGCAGCCATGAAGGACCTGGCGGGACAGATACGCAGTATTTT.

This clone was picked up a small number of times. The chain recombines TRBV6-1 with TRBJ2-5; 9 positions agree with TRBD2. V lost 1 base, J lost 4 bases, and 10 bases stayed unmatched. This CDR3 spans 17 amino acids. Looked up from germline, CDR1 is MNHNS and CDR2 is SASEGT. The CDR3 DNA sequence: TGTGCCAGCAGTGAAGTCCTAGCGGGGCGTTCCTTAGAGACCCAGTACTTC. Residues: CASSEVLAGRSLETQYF.

This sequence joins TRBV18 and TRBJ1-1, with no clear D. The CDR3 totals 14 residues. The V and J ends lost 3 bases and 0 bases respectively, with 8 bases between them. CDR1 is KGHSH, CDR2 LQKENI, per germline. This chain's CDR3 is CASSPVQLNTEAFF. Written as DNA, the CDR3 is TGTGCCAGCTCACCGGTACAACTGAACACTGAAGCTTTCTTT.

The CDR3 DNA is TGTGCCAGCAAGGGCCCAGGGCTCCCTTGGACTGAAGCTTTCTTT. Encoded protein: CASKGPGLPWTEAFF. The chain uses TRBV7-9 and TRBJ1-1; TRBD1 might be the D (5 bases). The CDR3 runs to 15 residues. With 7 bases removed from V and 5 bases from J, the gap between germline ends came to 20 bases. Germline lookup yields CDR1 SEHNR and CDR2 FQNEAQ (reference sequence).

The chain is built from TRBV7-6 and TRBJ2-1, with 12 bases lining up with TRBD2. The V segment lost 2 bases and the J segment 8 bases; nucleotides outside the gene matches: 4. The CDR3 is 15 residues long. Germline CDR1 reads SGHVS; CDR2 reads FNYEAQ. The CDR3 DNA sequence: TGTGCCAGCAGCTTACTAGCGGGGGGGCCCGATGAGCAGTTCTTC. Protein product: CASSLLAGGPDEQFF.

In DNA form, the CDR3 reads TGCGCCAGCAGCCAAGAGGTGGCTTTACTAGGCTATGGCTACACCTTC. Translated, it gives CASSQEVALLGYGYTF. The V call is TRBV4-1, the J call TRBJ1-2; D gene ambiguous. Germline assignment: CDR1 MGHRA and CDR2 YSYEKL. The CDR3 sequence is 16 residues long. The ends were cut back, 0 bases at V and 4 bases at J, with 15 bases in the middle.

The rearrangement uses TRBV9 and TRBJ2-7; perhaps TRBD1 as D (5 bases). Germline V gives CDR1 SGDLS, CDR2 YYNGEE. This CDR3 spans 14 amino acids. The germline V and J ends were trimmed by 0 bases and 3 bases, with 10 bases remaining between them. The chain's CDR3 is CASSVAWGNYEQYF. The CDR3 nucleotides read TGTGCCAGCAGCGTAGCTTGGGGCAACTACGAGCAGTACTTC.

This rearrangement joins TRBV7-8 to TRBJ1-1, with D maybe TRBD1 (6 bases). Germline V gene data show CDR1 as SGHVS and CDR2 as FQNEAQ. V lost 3 bases and J lost 7, with 15 bases in between. The CDR3 length is 14 residues. The CDR3 sequence is CASSLGLGGDEAFF. The DNA for the CDR3 is TGTGCCAGCAGCTTGGGATTAGGGGGGGATGAAGCTTTCTTT.

The chain carries TRBV30 and TRBJ1-6; D possibly corresponds to TRBD1 (5 bases). This CDR3 region has 15 residues. Germline V lookup: CDR1 GTSNPN, CDR2 SVGIG (reference sequence). The V end lost 4 bases, the J end lost 6 bases, and 16 bases lay between the germline ends. CDR3 sequence (DNA): TGTGCCTGGAACCTCCCAGGGCTGGGTAATTCACCCCTCCACTTT. Translated: CAWNLPGLGNSPLHF.

This chain connects TRBV5-5 to TRBJ1-3, with TRBD1 matching 7 bases. The junction had 7 bases not matched to a gene; V was cut back by 5 bases and J by 8 bases. The CDR3 runs to 13 residues. CDR1 is SGHKS, CDR2 YYEKEE, per germline (reference sequence). The CDR3 loop reads CASRLRQGYTIYF. CDR3 DNA: TGTGCCAGCAGGTTACGACAGGGCTACACCATATATTTT.

In nucleotides, the CDR3 is TGCGCCAGCAGCTTGGAACGCGGGGGGGCCTACAATGAGCAGTTCTTC. Protein product: CASSLERGGAYNEQFF. The rearrangement joins TRBV5-1 to TRBJ2-1; TRBD2 aligns across 9 bases. This CDR3 is built from 16 residues. V gave up 0 bases and J gave up 2 bases; unmatched junction bases: 3. In germline, CDR1 is SGHRS, CDR2 YFSETQ.